The clone carrying this T cell receptor (beta chain) appeared many times. The antigen is not known. Among all donors, each was a healthy Caucasian. This specimen comes from a study of identical twins. TCRdb redid the calling of the 5' RACE reads with MiXCR, one entry per CDR3 protein. The table has about 240,000 distinct CDR3 sequences, about 13% seen once. Trimming cost V 4 bases and J 6 bases, with 20 bases left between them. The CDR3 runs to 16 residues. Germline assignment: CDR1 LGHDT and CDR2 YNNKEL (reference sequence). The study, taken as a whole, reports: Conclusions relied on cross-sectional statistical analysis, not following the same donors. Invariant cells of the MAIT and iNKT types might have partly distorted the zero-insertion analyses. Beta out-of-frame sequences showed weaker excess sharing between twins.

The data also belong to a second study, concerning yellow fever vaccine responses in identical twins.

The J gene is TRBJ2-3, the V gene TRBV3-1, with a weak D call TRBD1 (6 bases). This clonotype was obtained from a woman aged 18-30 years in good health. The sample taken for sequencing was memory (CD45RO+) T cells sorted from blood. CDR3 DNA: TGTGCCAGCAGCCGCCGGACAGCCGGTGTCGGTGATACGCAGTATTTT. Its protein product is CASSRRTAGVGDTQYF.